This entry lists 16 T cell receptor beta chains sequenced from one sample in a study of T cells in Graves' hyperthyroidism and ophthalmopathy. RNA transcripts gave rise to amplified TCR beta CDR3 regions. HTBI primers were used for first-round RT-PCR of the TCR CDR3. TCRdb analysed the multiplex PCR reads with MiXCR anew, one entry per CDR3 protein. Of 350,000 to 400,000 distinct CDR3 sequences listed, about 15% are singletons. Sequencing input: blood. The receptors originated from a woman aged 60 to 75 with Graves' hyperthyroidism.

This chain joins TRBV10-2 and TRBJ2-1, with a possible D match to TRBD2 (5 bases). V shed 6 bases and J shed 12 bases, with 18 bases lying between them. The CDR3 length is 13 residues. Per germline, CDR1 WSHSY and CDR2 SAAADI. The CDR3 coding sequence is TGCGCCAGCAGCGCGGGTATGCAGGTAGTGCAGTTCTTC. Translated: CASSAGMQVVQFF.

This clonotype was seen at least ten times. This rearrangement joins TRBV24-1 to TRBJ2-1; D may be TRBD1 (5 bases). The germline gives CDR1 KGHDR, CDR2 SFDVKD. The CDR3 extends over 16 amino acids. V lost 1 base, J lost 5 bases, and 14 bases lay in between. Here the CDR3 DNA reads TGTGCCACCAGTGATTTTAGGCAGGGCTACCACAATGAGCAGTTCTTC. The encoded protein is CATSDFRQGYHNEQFF.

This clonotype was detected many times. The V call is TRBV4-1, the J call TRBJ2-1; 11 bases are shared with TRBD2. The V gene end was trimmed by 3 bases and the J gene end by 5 bases; junction bases not matched to a gene: 3. The CDR3 is 15 residues long. Germline CDR1 MGHRA, CDR2 YSYEKL. The CDR3 region has the DNA TGCGCCAGCAGCCATCCGGGACTAGCGGACAATGAGCAGTTCTTC. Residues: CASSHPGLADNEQFF.

This rearrangement joins TRBV4-1 to TRBJ2-1; a weak D match, TRBD2 (5 bases). The germline V gene has CDR1 MGHRA and CDR2 YSYEKL. The CDR3 runs to 16 residues. V shed 0 bases and J shed 11 bases, with 20 bases lying between them. The CDR3 DNA sequence: TGCGCCAGCAGCCAAGATTGGTTCCAGCGGACCGCCAAGCAGTTCTTC. Protein: CASSQDWFQRTAKQFF.

In its sample, this clonotype was seen many times. J is TRBJ1-2 and V is TRBV6-2 or TRBV6-3; TRBD1 matches at 7 bases. With V trimmed by 6 bases and J by 6 bases, 7 bases remained unmatched. The CDR3 is 13 amino acids. Germline CDR1 is MNHEY and CDR2 is SVGEGT. The CDR3 sequence: CASRKGAKNGYTF. CDR3 sequence (DNA): TGTGCCAGCAGGAAGGGGGCGAAAAATGGCTACACCTTC.

This clonotype was counted between two and nine times. CDR3 sequence (DNA): TGTGCCAGTAGTATCGGGGGGCTGTACGAGCAGTACTTC. The encoded protein is CASSIGGLYEQYF. The V and J genes are TRBV19 and TRBJ2-7, with D possibly TRBD2 on 7 matching bases. Trimming took 3 bases from V and 4 from J, leaving 10 bases between them. Per the germline V gene, CDR1 is LNHDA and CDR2 is SQIVND (reference sequence). This CDR3 is built from 13 residues.

This clonotype has ten or more counts. This sequence joins TRBV3-1 and TRBJ2-5; D remains ambiguous. Trimming pared 1 base from V and 2 bases from J, leaving 11 bases between. The CDR3 contains 15 residues. CDR1 LGHDT and CDR2 YNNKEL come from the germline V gene (reference sequence). The CDR3 spells CASSQGVVRQETQYF. In nucleotides, the CDR3 is TGTGCCAGCAGCCAAGGGGTCGTCAGGCAAGAGACCCAGTACTTC.

This clonotype was counted at least ten times. This chain joins TRBV3-1 and TRBJ2-5, with D possibly being TRBD2 (6 bases). Germline values: CDR1 LGHDT, CDR2 YNNKEL (reference sequence). The CDR3 has 14 residues. Trimming shortened V by 6 bases and J by 1 base, and 12 bases separated the two germline ends. CDR3 sequence reads: CASSHGTLQETQYF. The CDR3 region has the DNA TGTGCCAGCAGTCACGGGACTCTCCAAGAGACCCAGTACTTC.

V is TRBV19 and J is TRBJ2-1, with a tentative D call TRBD2 (6 bases). CDR1 is LNHDA, CDR2 SQIVND, per germline (reference sequence). V lost 6 bases to trimming and J lost 1 base, with 10 bases between them. The CDR3 is made up of 14 amino acids. This CDR3 is CASRRDSSYNEQFF. CDR3 coding DNA: TGTGCCAGTAGGCGGGACTCGTCCTACAATGAGCAGTTCTTC.

This clonotype was found many times. The chain is built from TRBV27 and TRBJ1-1; weak D call: TRBD1 (5 bases). This CDR3 has 13 residues. Germline V lookup: CDR1 MNHEY, CDR2 SMNVEV (reference sequence). V lost 8 bases, J lost 1 base, and 11 bases lay in between. CDR3 sequence (DNA): TGTGCCAGCCCCCGGGGCCAGAACACTGAAGCTTTCTTT. This gives the protein CASPRGQNTEAFF.

This clonotype has a handful of counts. This chain links TRBV25-1 with TRBJ2-7; perhaps TRBD1 as D (6 bases). In germline, CDR1 is MGHDK, CDR2 SYGVNS. The V and J ends lost 3 bases and 6 bases respectively, with 12 bases between them. This CDR3 region has 13 residues. Written as DNA, the CDR3 is TGTGCCAGCAGTGAGGCAGGGGTTGCCGAGCAGTACTTC. It is translated as CASSEAGVAEQYF.

This clonotype appeared many times. The chain has TRBV3-1 and TRBJ2-7; 12 nucleotides line up with TRBD2. Unmatched junction bases numbered 6, after V lost 5 bases and J lost 4 bases. This CDR3 comprises 15 residues. The germline V gene has CDR1 LGHDT and CDR2 YNNKEL (reference sequence). CDR3 sequence: CASSYGLAGFYEQYF. In DNA form, the CDR3 reads TGTGCCAGCAGCTACGGACTAGCGGGATTTTACGAGCAGTACTTC.

In this sample, this clonotype turned up many times. This sequence joins TRBV5-6 and TRBJ2-1; TRBD1 aligns across 8 bases. Losses at the gene ends were 4 bases for V and 8 bases for J; bases not matched to a gene: 5. In germline, CDR1 is SGHDT, CDR2 YYEEEE. The CDR3 runs 13 residues. CDR3 nucleotides: TGTGCCAGCAGCAAAGGACAGGGCGATGAGCAGTTCTTC. It encodes CASSKGQGDEQFF.

This clonotype was found many times. The chain carries TRBV6-1 and TRBJ1-5; D uncertain. The V gene lost 7 bases and the J gene lost 1 base, with 20 bases spanning the gap. The CDR3 length is 17 residues. The germline gives CDR1 MNHNS, CDR2 SASEGT. CDR3 amino acids: CASTAPRRTASNQPQHF. CDR3 nucleotides: TGTGCCAGCACCGCACCTCGCCGCACAGCCAGCAATCAGCCCCAGCATTTT.

This clonotype appeared many times. The genes are TRBV19 and TRBJ2-5; weak D call: TRBD1 (6 bases). The germline gives CDR1 LNHDA, CDR2 SQIVND (reference sequence). The CDR3 totals 16 residues. The V end was cut by 1 base, the J end by 0 bases, with 12 bases between. The CDR3 DNA is TGTGCCAGTAGTATAGGGGCCACAGGGTACCAAGAGACCCAGTACTTC. This sequence encodes CASSIGATGYQETQYF.

The chain combines TRBV11-2 with TRBJ1-1; no definite D call. Looked up from germline, CDR1 is SGHAT and CDR2 is FQNNGV. This CDR3 region has 13 residues. The V and J ends lost 1 base and 2 bases respectively, with 5 bases between them. As DNA, the CDR3 is TGTGCCAGCAGCTTAGCTTTTAACACTGAAGCTTTCTTT. It yields the protein CASSLAFNTEAFF.